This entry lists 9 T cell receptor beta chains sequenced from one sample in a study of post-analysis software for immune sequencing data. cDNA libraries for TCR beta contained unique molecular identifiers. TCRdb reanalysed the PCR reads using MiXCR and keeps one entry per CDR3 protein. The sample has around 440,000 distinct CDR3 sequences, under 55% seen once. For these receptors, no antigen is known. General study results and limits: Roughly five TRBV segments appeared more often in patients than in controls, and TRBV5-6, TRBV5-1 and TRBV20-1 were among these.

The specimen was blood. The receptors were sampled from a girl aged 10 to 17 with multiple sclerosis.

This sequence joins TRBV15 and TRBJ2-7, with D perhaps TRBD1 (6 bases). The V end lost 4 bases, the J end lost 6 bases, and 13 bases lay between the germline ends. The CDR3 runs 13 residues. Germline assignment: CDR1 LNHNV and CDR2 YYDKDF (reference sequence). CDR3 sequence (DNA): TGTGCCACCAGCACACAGGGAAGGGGCGAGCAGTACTTC. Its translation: CATSTQGRGEQYF.

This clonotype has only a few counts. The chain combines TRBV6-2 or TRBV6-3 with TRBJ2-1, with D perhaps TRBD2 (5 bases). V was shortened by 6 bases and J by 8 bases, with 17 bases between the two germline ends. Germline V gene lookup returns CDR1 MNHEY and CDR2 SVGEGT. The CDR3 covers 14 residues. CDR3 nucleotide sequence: TGTGCCAGCAGAAAAGCGGACCCCTTTGATGAGCAGTTCTTC. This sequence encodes CASRKADPFDEQFF.

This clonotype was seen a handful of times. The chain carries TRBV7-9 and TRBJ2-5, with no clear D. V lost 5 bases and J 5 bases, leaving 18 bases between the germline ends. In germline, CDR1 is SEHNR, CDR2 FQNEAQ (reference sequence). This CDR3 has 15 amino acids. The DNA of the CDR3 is TGTGCCAGCAGCCCTAGGGCCGGGTCCGGTGAGACCCAGTACTTC. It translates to CASSPRAGSGETQYF.

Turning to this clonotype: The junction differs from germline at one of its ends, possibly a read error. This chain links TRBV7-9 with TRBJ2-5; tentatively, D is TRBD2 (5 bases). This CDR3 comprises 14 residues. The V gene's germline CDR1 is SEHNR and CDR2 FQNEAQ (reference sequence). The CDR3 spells CASSLARAGETRYF. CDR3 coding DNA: TGTGCCAGCAGCTTAGCTCGGGCGGGCGAGACCCGGTACTTC.

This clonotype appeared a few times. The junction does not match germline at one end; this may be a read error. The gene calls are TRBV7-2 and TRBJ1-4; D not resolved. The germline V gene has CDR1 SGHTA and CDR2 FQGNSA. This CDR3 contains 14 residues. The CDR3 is CASSLSRKGEKLFF. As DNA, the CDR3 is TGTGCCAGCAGCCTCTCACGGAAGGGTGAAAAGCTGTTTTTT.

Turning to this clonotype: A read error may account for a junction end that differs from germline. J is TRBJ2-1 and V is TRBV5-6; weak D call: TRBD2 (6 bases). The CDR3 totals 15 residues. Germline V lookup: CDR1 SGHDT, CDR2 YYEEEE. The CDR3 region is CTSSFGTGLYNEQFF. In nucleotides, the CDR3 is TGTACCAGCAGCTTCGGGACTGGATTATACAATGAGCAGTTCTTC. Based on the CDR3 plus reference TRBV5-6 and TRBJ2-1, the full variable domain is DAGVTQSPTHLIKTRGQQVTLRCSPKSGHDTVSWYQQALGQGPQFIFQYYEEEERQRGNFPDRFSGHQFPNYSSELNVNALLLGDSALYLCTSSFGTGLYNEQFFGPGTRLTVL.

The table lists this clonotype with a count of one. The CDR3 protein is CASSLEADRVAEAFF. In DNA form, the CDR3 reads TGTGCCAGCAGCTTAGAAGCGGACAGGGTGGCTGAAGCTTTCTTT. The genes are TRBV7-2 and TRBJ1-1; 8 bases line up with TRBD1. CDR1 and CDR2 from the germline V gene are SGHTA and FQGNSA. The CDR3 sequence is 15 residues long. The junction had 7 bases not matched to a gene; V was cut back by 1 base and J by 6 bases.

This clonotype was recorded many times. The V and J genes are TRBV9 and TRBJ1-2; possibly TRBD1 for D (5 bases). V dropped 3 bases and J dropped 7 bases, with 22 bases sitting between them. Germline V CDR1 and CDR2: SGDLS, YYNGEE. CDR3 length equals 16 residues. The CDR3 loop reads CASSASSRDGLFGYTF. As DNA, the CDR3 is TGTGCCAGCAGCGCCTCCTCCCGGGACGGCCTTTTTGGCTACACCTTC.

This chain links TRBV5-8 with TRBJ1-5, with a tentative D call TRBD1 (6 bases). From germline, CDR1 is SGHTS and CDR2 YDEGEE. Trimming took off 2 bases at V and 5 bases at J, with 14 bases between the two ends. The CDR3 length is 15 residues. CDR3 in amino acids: CASSFSKRGYQPQHF. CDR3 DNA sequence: TGTGCCAGCAGCTTTTCGAAAAGGGGGTATCAGCCCCAGCATTTT.